Here is one T cell receptor (beta chain) with its context. Its antigen remains unknown. This CDR3 has 13 amino acids. Trimming took off 5 bases at V and 3 bases at J, with 14 bases between the two ends. CDR1 is DFQATT and CDR2 is SNEGSKA in the germline V gene (reference sequence). This sample was taken from a study of T cell repertoires in cytomegalovirus infection. In the study overall: Epitope selection comprised recently identified HLA-C-restricted CMV epitopes and well-studied HLA-B-restricted CMV epitopes.

Study conclusions and caveats: In two of eight donors, the top clonotype was HLA-C-restricted CMV-specific.

TCRdb reprocessed the reads with MiXCR, giving one entry per CDR3 protein. The data contain hundreds of thousands of distinct CDR3 sequences, under 35% of them singletons. The rearrangement links TRBV20-1 to TRBJ2-7; D is unresolved. The TCR comes from a human donor in good health (CMV status not recorded). Some clones in this sample may be carry-over from other donors' samples. This material consisted of cultured PBMCs, taken from culture after CMV antigen stimulation. CDR3 bases: TGCAGTGCTCTAGGGATTACATACTACGAGCAGTACTTC. Its translation is CSALGITYYEQYF.